Listed here are 32 T cell receptor beta chains from one sample, sequenced in a study of blood T cell repertoires in COVID-19. Produced via immunoSEQ multiplex PCR; TCRdb's table is partial and in-frame only. The data contain about 80,000 clones, about 78% of them singletons. Sequencing input: peripheral blood. All receptors come from a human donor in a cohort sampled during active COVID-19.

V is TRBV6-2 or TRBV6-3 and J is TRBJ2-7; 11 bases map to TRBD1. Germline V gives CDR1 MNHEY, CDR2 SVGEGT. The CDR3 sequence is 13 residues long. Unmatched junction bases numbered 4, after V lost 6 bases and J lost 6 bases. CDR3 sequence reads: CASSGQGAGEQYV. The CDR3, as DNA: TGTGCCAGCAGCGGACAGGGGGCCGGCGAGCAGTACGTC.

V usage is TRBV6-5 and J usage is TRBJ1-1; TRBD1 matches at 8 bases. V trimming: 5 bases; J trimming: 5 bases; junction bases outside the gene matches: 7. Germline V gene lookup returns CDR1 MNHEY and CDR2 SVGAGI. The CDR3 loop spans 14 amino acids. The CDR3 DNA sequence: TGTGCCAGCAGTCCCCCGGACAGGGTGACTGAAGCTTTCTTT. This encodes CASSPPDRVTEAFF.

The chain combines TRBV27 with TRBJ1-2; 8 positions match TRBD1. The CDR3 has 13 amino acids. V shed 6 bases, J shed 4 bases, and the junction held 4 bases outside the gene matches. Germline CDR1 is MNHEY and CDR2 is SMNVEV (reference sequence). The CDR3 loop reads CASSPGGVYGYTF. CDR3 DNA sequence: TGTGCCAGCAGCCCAGGGGGCGTCTATGGCTACACCTTC.

The chain combines TRBV11-3 with TRBJ2-2, with D uncertain. The CDR3 extends over 11 amino acids. Trimming shortened V by 9 bases and J by 6 bases, and 8 bases separated the two germline ends. Germline assignment: CDR1 SGHNT and CDR2 YENEEA. CDR3 sequence (DNA): TGTGCCAGTGAACAATCCGGGGAGCTGTTTTTT. Protein product: CASEQSGELFF.

This clone was seen just once. The chain couples TRBV11-3 to TRBJ2-3; a possible D gene is TRBD1 (7 bases). This CDR3 region has 16 residues. Germline values: CDR1 SGHNT, CDR2 YENEEA. Trimming shortened V by 4 bases and J by 5 bases, and 19 bases separated the two germline ends. CDR3 DNA: TGTGCCAGCAGCTCCGCGGAGGGGGCGTTTGTAGATACGCAGTATTTT. Protein: CASSSAEGAFVDTQYF.

V gene TRBV15 combines with J gene TRBJ1-2; D is possibly TRBD1 (5 bases). CDR3 length equals 14 residues. The ends were cut back, 0 bases at V and 2 bases at J, with 7 bases in the middle. CDR1 is LNHNV, CDR2 YYDKDF, per germline (reference sequence). This chain's CDR3 is CATSREDSNYGYTF. The CDR3 DNA is TGTGCCACCAGCAGAGAAGACAGCAACTATGGCTACACCTTC.

The chain has TRBV7-3 and TRBJ2-7; 11 bases fit TRBD1. Germline V gene data show CDR1 as SGHTA and CDR2 as FQGTGA. V shed 5 bases and J 3 bases; nucleotides not matched to a gene: 6. This CDR3 is 15 amino acids long. CDR3 bases: TGTGCCAGCAGCGCAACCGGGACAGGGGGCTACGAGCAGTACTTC. This codes for CASSATGTGGYEQYF.

The chain has TRBV27 and TRBJ2-7, with 8 nucleotides matching TRBD1. In germline, CDR1 is MNHEY, CDR2 SMNVEV (reference sequence). The CDR3 is made up of 14 amino acids. V gave up 2 bases and J gave up 1 base; unmatched junction bases: 1. CDR3 protein: CASSLQGASYEQYF. The CDR3 DNA follows: TGTGCCAGCAGTTTACAGGGGGCTTCCTACGAGCAGTACTTC.

V gene TRBV6-5 combines with J gene TRBJ1-6, with D possibly matching TRBD1 (5 bases). The V gene lost 8 bases and the J gene lost 19 bases, with 27 bases spanning the gap. In germline, CDR1 is MNHEY, CDR2 SVGAGI. The CDR3 is made up of 14 amino acids. In nucleotides, the CDR3 is TGTGCCAGCGGAAAAGGGTGGGGGGTAGAGGGCCTACACTTT. Translating gives CASGKGWGVEGLHF.

J is TRBJ2-1 and V is TRBV18; 7 nucleotides line up with TRBD1. The CDR3 is 14 amino acids. The junction had 5 bases not matched to a gene; V was cut back by 3 bases and J by 6 bases. CDR1 is KGHSH, CDR2 LQKENI, per germline. CDR3 coding DNA: TGTGCCAGCTCACCGCCGGGACAGCTCAATGAGCAGTTCTTC. Its protein is CASSPPGQLNEQFF.

This clone appeared a few times. This rearrangement joins TRBV7-4 to TRBJ2-5, with 9 positions matching TRBD2. The junction had 10 bases not matched to a gene; V was cut back by 1 base and J by 10 bases. Per germline, CDR1 SGHVT and CDR2 SQSDAQ. The CDR3 sequence is 15 residues long. CDR3 in amino acids: CASSLERSGRLHQYF. The CDR3 bases are TGTGCCAGCAGCTTAGAAAGGAGCGGGAGGCTTCACCAGTACTTC.

This clone has only a few counts. The chain is built from TRBV4-1 and TRBJ1-3; 8 nucleotides line up with TRBD1. The J segment lost 4 bases and the V segment lost 0 bases, leaving 5 bases of the junction unmatched. Germline-derived CDR1 and CDR2 are MGHRA and YSYEKL. The CDR3 runs 16 residues. CDR3 region: CASSQEADRVGNTIYF. CDR3 DNA: TGCGCCAGCAGCCAAGAGGCGGACAGGGTAGGAAACACCATATATTTT.

The J gene is TRBJ2-3, the V gene TRBV5-4; 8 nucleotides agree with TRBD2. This CDR3 contains 15 residues. CDR1 SGHNT and CDR2 YYREEE come from the germline V gene (reference sequence). The V and J ends lost 4 bases and 1 base, in that order; junction bases with no gene match: 5. The DNA for the CDR3 is TGTGCCAGCAGCCAAGCGGGAGCTGGCACAGATACGCAGTATTTT. This sequence encodes CASSQAGAGTDTQYF.

The V call is TRBV2, the J call TRBJ2-1; D possibly corresponds to TRBD2 (5 bases). V lost 3 bases and J 8 bases, leaving 11 bases between the germline ends. CDR1 is SNHLY and CDR2 is FYNNEI in the germline V gene. The CDR3 runs 13 residues. CDR3 protein: CASSDLIGDEQFF. CDR3 DNA sequence: TGTGCCAGCAGTGACCTTATCGGGGATGAGCAGTTCTTC.

The chain has TRBV29-1 and TRBJ1-2; TRBD1 matches at 11 bases. The V gene's germline CDR1 is SQVTM and CDR2 ANQGSEA. Trimming at V came to 6 bases and at J to 7 bases, leaving 7 bases not matched to a gene. This CDR3 contains 13 residues. Here the CDR3 reads CSVEDRGPGGYTF. Here the CDR3 DNA reads TGCAGCGTAGAGGACAGGGGGCCTGGTGGCTACACCTTC.

This sequence joins TRBV29-1 and TRBJ2-1, with TRBD2 matching over 8 bases. Trimming cost V 3 bases and J 0 bases; bases outside gene matches: 4. CDR1 is SQVTM and CDR2 is ANQGSEA in the germline V gene. This CDR3 has 15 amino acids. For the CDR3, the DNA is TGCAGCGTTGATACCGGGACTAGCTCCTACAATGAGCAGTTCTTC. Its protein is CSVDTGTSSYNEQFF.

J is TRBJ1-1 and V is TRBV12-5, with D perhaps TRBD1 (6 bases). Germline V gene sequence: CDR1 LGHNT, CDR2 FRNRAP. Trimming pared 4 bases from V and 1 base from J, leaving 13 bases between. The CDR3 covers 15 residues. CDR3 sequence (DNA): TGTGCTAGTGGTTCCTCTTGGACAGAGAACACTGAAGCTTTCTTT. This encodes CASGSSWTENTEAFF.

This clone was counted only a few times. The chain recombines TRBV6-5 with TRBJ2-5; 13 bases are a match to TRBD2. The CDR3 runs 15 residues. V lost 5 bases to trimming and J lost 4 bases; unmatched junction nucleotides: 4. In germline, CDR1 is MNHEY, CDR2 SVGAGI. This CDR3 is CASSLGTSGTETQYF. In DNA, the CDR3 is TGTGCCAGCAGTCTTGGGACTAGCGGGACAGAGACCCAGTACTTC.

This clone was picked up a small number of times. V and J are TRBV5-4 and TRBJ2-7; 13 nucleotides line up with TRBD2. Germline loops: CDR1 SGHNT, CDR2 YYREEE (reference sequence). Trimming took 4 bases from V and 1 from J; bases not matched to a gene: 2. CDR3 size: 15 residues. The CDR3 spells CASSPGLAGSYEQYV. For the CDR3, the DNA is TGTGCCAGCAGCCCGGGACTAGCGGGATCCTACGAGCAGTACGTC.

The CDR3 sequence is CASSPPAEEKLFF. In DNA form, the CDR3 reads TGTGCCAGCTCACCACCGGCAGAAGAAAAACTGTTTTTT. The V and J genes are TRBV18 and TRBJ1-4; D not certain. With 0 bases removed from V and 8 bases from J, the gap between germline ends came to 7 bases. Per germline, CDR1 KGHSH and CDR2 LQKENI. This CDR3 contains 13 residues.

The J gene is TRBJ2-1, the V gene TRBV11-3; no clear D. Germline CDR1 and CDR2: SGHNT and YENEEA. The CDR3 runs to 15 residues. The germline V and J ends were trimmed by 2 bases and 9 bases, with 17 bases remaining between them. The chain's CDR3 is CASSLRLAGPVEQFF. For the CDR3, the DNA is TGTGCCAGCAGCTTAAGGTTAGCTGGCCCCGTTGAGCAGTTCTTC. The full variable domain, its missing parts supplied by reference TRBV11-3 and TRBJ2-1, is EAGVVQSPRYKIIEKKQPVAFWCNPISGHNTLYWYLQNLGQGPELLIRYENEEAVDDSQLPKDRFSAERLKGVDSTLKIQPAELGDSAVYLCASSLRLAGPVEQFFGPGTRLTVL.

The chain links TRBV30 to TRBJ1-1; D is undetermined. This CDR3 has 13 amino acids. The germline CDR1 and CDR2 sequences are GTSNPN and SVGIG (reference sequence). Trimming stripped 3 bases from V and 3 bases from J, with 11 bases between. The CDR3 sequence: CAWSERRDTEAFF. CDR3 nucleotide sequence: TGTGCCTGGAGCGAACGCCGGGACACTGAAGCTTTCTTT.

The CDR3 nucleotides read TGCGCCACCTACCGGGACTCTTTAGATACGCAGTATTTT. Translated: CATYRDSLDTQYF. The chain combines TRBV5-1 with TRBJ2-3, with D possibly matching TRBD2 (6 bases). The CDR3 loop spans 13 amino acids. In germline, CDR1 is SGHRS, CDR2 YFSETQ. V lost 9 bases to trimming and J lost 5 bases, with 16 bases between them.

The chain carries TRBV7-6 and TRBJ2-1, with 9 bases that match TRBD2. V was clipped by 1 base and J by 9 bases; unmatched bases: 4. Germline V gene sequence: CDR1 SGHVS, CDR2 FNYEAQ. The CDR3 spans 14 residues. This chain's CDR3 is CASSLVLAGAEQFF. The CDR3 bases are TGTGCCAGCAGCTTAGTGTTAGCGGGGGCTGAGCAGTTCTTC.

The chain uses TRBV19 and TRBJ1-4; 8 bases align to TRBD1. With V trimmed by 6 bases and J by 6 bases, 6 bases remained unmatched. The germline V gene encodes CDR1 LNHDA and CDR2 SQIVND (reference sequence). The CDR3 covers 14 residues. DNA of the CDR3: TGTGCCAGTAGGATGACAGGGGCGGATGAAAAACTGTTTTTT. Translation: CASRMTGADEKLFF.

The J gene is TRBJ1-1, the V gene TRBV28, with TRBD1 identical over 7 bases. The germline V gene has CDR1 MDHEN and CDR2 SYDVKM. The CDR3 covers 15 residues. Germline trimming cut 4 bases from V and 5 bases from J; bases unmatched to any gene: 10. DNA of the CDR3: TGTGCCAGCAGTTGGGGATTGGCAGGGGGAACTGAAGCTTTCTTT. It is translated as CASSWGLAGGTEAFF. The full variable domain, completed using reference TRBV28 and TRBJ1-1, is DVKVTQSSRYLVKRTGEKVFLECVQDMDHENMFWYRQDPGLGLRLIYFSYDVKMKEKGDIPEGYSVSREKKERFSLILESASTNQTSMYLCASSWGLAGGTEAFFGQGTRLTVV.

CDR3 DNA sequence: TGTGCCAGCAGCCTTCCGGGACAGGGAGAGGGCGGGGAGCTGTTTTTT. Translation gives CASSLPGQGEGGELFF. This sequence joins TRBV5-6 and TRBJ2-2; 9 bases are a match to TRBD1. The CDR3 has 16 residues. Per the germline V gene, CDR1 is SGHDT and CDR2 is YYEEEE. Trimming took 4 bases from V and 7 from J; bases not matched to a gene: 11.

The V call is TRBV9, the J call TRBJ2-5, with D maybe TRBD1 (6 bases). CDR1 and CDR2 from the germline V gene are SGDLS and YYNGEE. Trimming took off 0 bases at V and 1 base at J, with 7 bases between the two ends. This CDR3 region has 14 residues. The CDR3 sequence is CASSVEGVQETQYF. The CDR3 DNA sequence: TGTGCCAGCAGCGTAGAGGGGGTCCAAGAGACCCAGTACTTC.

The chain has TRBV27 and TRBJ1-2; 7 bases map to TRBD1. V lost 0 bases to trimming and J lost 8 bases; unmatched junction nucleotides: 12. Germline CDR1 reads MNHEY; CDR2 reads SMNVEV (reference sequence). CDR3 length: 16 residues. CDR3 nucleotides: TGTGCCAGCAGTTTATCGCTTCCGGCAGGGGGTAGGGGCTACACCTTC. It yields the protein CASSLSLPAGGRGYTF.

The rearrangement uses TRBV7-2 and TRBJ1-2, with TRBD1 identical over 8 bases. The V gene's germline CDR1 is SGHTA and CDR2 FQGNSA. The CDR3 length is 14 residues. The junction had 9 bases not matched to a gene; V was cut back by 5 bases and J by 7 bases. CDR3 loop: CASSLPTGEAGYTF. CDR3 bases: TGTGCCAGCAGCCTCCCGACAGGGGAGGCTGGCTACACCTTC.

The V and J genes are TRBV18 and TRBJ1-3; D call uncertain. CDR1 and CDR2 (germline): KGHSH, LQKENI. Trimming shortened V by 2 bases and J by 0 bases, and 11 bases separated the two germline ends. This CDR3 is 16 amino acids long. CDR3 residues: CASSPGGGSSGNTIYF. The CDR3 DNA reads TGTGCCAGCTCACCAGGTGGCGGGAGCTCTGGAAACACCATATATTTT.

The chain joins TRBV19 to TRBJ2-5; 9 positions match TRBD2. CDR3 size: 16 residues. The germline CDR1 and CDR2 sequences are LNHDA and SQIVND (reference sequence). Trimming removed 2 bases from V and 2 bases from J; junction bases left unmatched: 6. For the CDR3, the DNA is TGTGCCAGTAGTATACTAGCGGGGAAAATTCAAGAGACCCAGTACTTC. Protein: CASSILAGKIQETQYF.